Each of the 32 T cell receptor beta chains below was sequenced from the same sample in a study of blood T cell repertoires in COVID-19 (dated by TCRdb to 2020 to 2021). Libraries were made using the immunoSEQ multiplex PCR assay. What TCRdb holds here is the immuneACCESS table cut down to in-frame rearrangements. Part of the clones is not present; checked against another copy, under half of the missing clones reflect an unresolved V gene, and the others are unexplained. This sample is represented by about 140,000 clones; roughly 81% of them were singletons. The ten biggest clones cover roughly 8.9% of the sample. Material for sequencing was peripheral blood. The receptors here all came from a woman aged 50 to 60 with active or convalescent COVID-19.

J is TRBJ1-3 and V is TRBV3-1 (or the pseudogene TRBV3-2); 7 bases are shared with TRBD1. The CDR3 runs to 14 residues. The germline V gene has CDR1 LGHDT and CDR2 YNNKEL (reference sequence). V gave up 4 bases and J gave up 4 bases; unmatched junction bases: 4. The CDR3 region has the DNA TGTGCCAGCAGCCGCAGGGGGTCGGGAAACACCATATATTTT. Its protein product is CASSRRGSGNTIYF.

The V and J genes are TRBV9 and TRBJ1-3; 7 nucleotides agree with TRBD1. Germline CDR1 reads SGDLS; CDR2 reads YYNGEE. The V and J ends lost 2 bases and 3 bases, in that order; junction bases with no gene match: 5. The CDR3 sequence is 15 residues long. DNA of the CDR3: TGTGCCAGCAGCGTCACAGGGGTCGGTGGAAACACCATATATTTT. Residues: CASSVTGVGGNTIYF.

This chain links TRBV6-2 or TRBV6-3 with TRBJ2-7; 7 positions agree with TRBD2. Per germline, CDR1 MNHEY and CDR2 SVGEGT. The CDR3 consists of 17 residues. V lost 6 bases and J lost 1; bases outside the gene matches: 15. The CDR3 loop reads CASSQKISGLRSYEQYF. The CDR3 coding sequence is TGTGCCAGCAGCCAAAAAATTAGCGGGTTACGGTCCTACGAGCAGTACTTC.

This chain links TRBV29-1 with TRBJ2-5; TRBD2 matches at 10 bases. This CDR3 has 14 amino acids. From germline, CDR1 is SQVTM and CDR2 ANQGSEA. J lost 5 bases, V lost 8 bases, and 11 bases had no gene match. The DNA for the CDR3 is TGCAGCTTCCTGTCTAGCGGGGGACTTGAGACCCAGTACTTC. Translating it yields CSFLSSGGLETQYF.

This rearrangement joins TRBV19 to TRBJ1-4; the match to TRBD1 covers 8 bases. V shed 5 bases and J 6 bases; nucleotides not matched to a gene: 5. The germline gives CDR1 LNHDA, CDR2 SQIVND (reference sequence). The CDR3 has 14 amino acids. CDR3 DNA sequence: TGTGCCAGTAGTCCCAGGGGGCGGGATGAAAAACTGTTTTTT. Translated, it gives CASSPRGRDEKLFF.

This clone was picked up a small number of times. The V call is TRBV4-1, the J call TRBJ1-3; D is perhaps TRBD1 (5 bases). Germline V gene data show CDR1 as MGHRA and CDR2 as YSYEKL. The CDR3 extends over 16 amino acids. Trimming removed 4 bases at V and 4 bases at J, with 17 bases between. The CDR3: CASSPSGRVVGNTIYF. The CDR3 DNA reads TGCGCCAGCAGCCCGTCGGGCAGGGTGGTCGGAAACACCATATATTTT.

The sample holds one count of this clone. The chain recombines TRBV2 with TRBJ2-6; 7 bases fit TRBD2. Germline-derived CDR1 and CDR2 are SNHLY and FYNNEI. The junction had 5 bases not matched to a gene; V was cut back by 6 bases and J by 3 bases. The CDR3 runs 15 residues. CDR3 protein: CASSPGGYGANVLTF. DNA for the CDR3: TGTGCCAGCAGCCCGGGGGGATATGGGGCCAACGTCCTGACTTTC.

Only a few counts were recorded for this clone. The chain employs TRBV12-5 and TRBJ1-1, with D possibly matching TRBD1 (5 bases). Trimming pared 7 bases from V and 11 bases from J, leaving 17 bases between. There are 12 residues in the CDR3. Germline V gives CDR1 LGHNT, CDR2 FRNRAP. The CDR3 sequence is CASASGGNRAFF. Here the CDR3 DNA reads TGTGCTAGTGCCTCCGGGGGAAACAGGGCTTTCTTT.

V and J are TRBV15 and TRBJ1-1, with D hard to call. The germline CDR1 and CDR2 sequences are LNHNV and YYDKDF (reference sequence). Between the trimmed V and J ends, which lost 3 bases and 4 bases, there was a span of 9 bases. This CDR3 contains 13 residues. The CDR3: CATSRTGFTEAFF. CDR3 coding DNA: TGTGCCACCAGCAGGACGGGGTTCACTGAAGCTTTCTTT.

The V gene is TRBV19, the J gene TRBJ1-2; TRBD1 matches at 8 bases. The CDR3 is 16 residues long. Trimming removed 5 bases from V and 0 bases from J; junction bases left unmatched: 8. Germline CDR1 is LNHDA and CDR2 is SQIVND (reference sequence). In DNA, the CDR3 is TGTGCCAGTAGTGCCCGACAGGGGCCTTCTAACTATGGCTACACCTTC. The encoded protein is CASSARQGPSNYGYTF.

The rearrangement joins TRBV5-1 to TRBJ1-6; the D gene is possibly TRBD1 (5 bases). Trimming left V 3 bases short and J 9 bases short, with 16 bases between. Germline values: CDR1 SGHRS, CDR2 YFSETQ. The CDR3 extends over 15 amino acids. DNA of the CDR3: TGCGCCAGCAGCTCGGACGGGCAGGGTAGTTCACCCCTCCACTTT. This codes for CASSSDGQGSSPLHF.

The sample holds one count of this clone. V usage is TRBV19 and J usage is TRBJ1-3, with 9 bases that match TRBD1. The J segment lost 4 bases and the V segment lost 10 bases, leaving 8 bases of the junction unmatched. CDR1 and CDR2 from the germline V gene are LNHDA and SQIVND (reference sequence). This CDR3 has 14 amino acids. CDR3 coding DNA: TGTGCCACCTGGGACAGGGCTGCGGGAAACACCATATATTTT. Translated: CATWDRAAGNTIYF.

This clone was observed a few times. The rearrangement uses TRBV30 and TRBJ1-3; D possibly corresponds to TRBD1 (6 bases). Germline CDR1 reads GTSNPN; CDR2 reads SVGIG (reference sequence). V shed 4 bases and J shed 4 bases, with 14 bases lying between them. The CDR3 extends over 14 amino acids. The CDR3 region has the DNA TGTGCCTGGATGGGGACATTTGTGGGAAACACCATATATTTT. It codes for CAWMGTFVGNTIYF.

The chain links TRBV5-1 to TRBJ2-2, with TRBD2 identical over 12 bases. From germline, CDR1 is SGHRS and CDR2 YFSETQ. The V gene end was trimmed by 2 bases and the J gene end by 4 bases; junction bases not matched to a gene: 6. The CDR3 consists of 17 residues. CDR3 region: CASSLGLAGIGTGELFF. The DNA for the CDR3 is TGCGCCAGCAGCTTAGGACTAGCGGGGATAGGCACCGGGGAGCTGTTTTTT.

CDR3 coding DNA: TGTGCCAGCAGCCGAACAGGGGCTAACACCGGGGAGCTGTTTTTT. Amino acids: CASSRTGANTGELFF. This chain joins TRBV7-9 and TRBJ2-2; 7 nucleotides match TRBD1. With V trimmed by 5 bases and J by 2 bases, 5 bases remained unmatched. This CDR3 has 15 amino acids. Germline CDR1 and CDR2: SEHNR and FQNEAQ (reference sequence).

The rearrangement links TRBV9 to TRBJ1-2; 7 positions match TRBD1. Germline V lookup: CDR1 SGDLS, CDR2 YYNGEE. The V segment lost 3 bases and the J segment 5 bases; nucleotides outside the gene matches: 7. The CDR3 totals 14 residues. The CDR3 protein is CASSASGTDYGYTF. Written as DNA, the CDR3 is TGTGCCAGCAGCGCCTCCGGGACAGATTATGGCTACACCTTC.

This clone was found a few times. The CDR3 DNA sequence: TGTGCCAGCAGCTTAGCACGGGATTCCTACGAGCAGTACTTC. This translates into CASSLARDSYEQYF. The genes are TRBV7-2 and TRBJ2-7, with a possible D match to TRBD2 (5 bases). The CDR3 runs 14 residues. Germline V gene sequence: CDR1 SGHTA, CDR2 FQGNSA. V lost 0 bases and J 1 base, leaving 7 bases between the germline ends.

The chain carries TRBV30 and TRBJ1-2; D is undetermined. CDR1 is GTSNPN, CDR2 SVGIG, per germline (reference sequence). The germline V and J ends were trimmed by 8 bases and 1 base, with 11 bases remaining between them. This CDR3 comprises 12 residues. The CDR3: CARDTRNYGYTF. Here the CDR3 DNA reads TGTGCCCGAGACACCCGTAACTATGGCTACACCTTC.

The sample holds a few counts of this clone. The V call is TRBV29-1, the J call TRBJ1-5, with TRBD1 identical over 8 bases. CDR3 length: 13 amino acids. CDR1 SQVTM and CDR2 ANQGSEA come from the germline V gene. The V segment lost 6 bases and the J segment 5 bases; nucleotides outside the gene matches: 6. CDR3 in amino acids: CSVAGQDDQPQHF. The CDR3 region has the DNA TGCAGCGTAGCGGGACAGGATGATCAGCCCCAGCATTTT.

V gene TRBV30 combines with J gene TRBJ1-2, with D possibly matching TRBD1 (5 bases). The germline V gene encodes CDR1 GTSNPN and CDR2 SVGIG (reference sequence). Deletions cut 1 base from V and 5 bases from J, with 14 bases between. The CDR3 contains 14 residues. CDR3 bases: TGTGCCTGGAGTGGTGGTGGGGCGGGATATGGCTACACCTTC. Its translation: CAWSGGGAGYGYTF. The full variable domain, its missing parts supplied by reference TRBV30 and TRBJ1-2, is SQTIHQWPATLVQPVGSPLSLECTVEGTSNPNLYWYRQAAGRGLQLLFYSVGIGQISSEVPQNLSASRPQDRQFILSSKKLLLSDSGFYLCAWSGGGAGYGYTFGSGTRLTVV.

The chain employs TRBV30 and TRBJ2-7, with 7 bases matching TRBD1. V trimming: 2 bases; J trimming: 2 bases; junction bases outside the gene matches: 12. Germline-derived CDR1 and CDR2 are GTSNPN and SVGIG (reference sequence). The CDR3 totals 16 residues. CDR3 nucleotide sequence: TGTGCCTGGAGTAACCTCGGGACAGTCATCCCCTACGAGCAGTACTTC. Protein product: CAWSNLGTVIPYEQYF.

With respect to this clone: Within the sample, other DNA sequences also encode this same CDR3. The chain joins TRBV12-3 or TRBV12-4 to TRBJ1-2; maybe TRBD1 (5 bases). The V end was cut by 3 bases, the J end by 6 bases, with 8 bases between. The CDR3 consists of 12 residues. CDR3 bases: TGTGCCAGCAGTTTTGCGGGGGATGGCTACACCTTC. Its translation: CASSFAGDGYTF.

The gene calls are TRBV7-9 and TRBJ2-1, with 8 bases matching TRBD2. With V trimmed by 1 base and J by 7 bases, 9 bases remained unmatched. This CDR3 spans 16 amino acids. The germline gives CDR1 SEHNR, CDR2 FQNEAQ (reference sequence). The CDR3 DNA sequence: TGTGCCAGCAGCTTAGTCACGGGGGGGAGGAGGAATGAGCAGTTCTTC. This translates into CASSLVTGGRRNEQFF.

The chain uses TRBV6-5 and TRBJ2-7; possibly TRBD2 for D (6 bases). Deletions cut 7 bases from V and 2 bases from J, with 12 bases between. In germline, CDR1 is MNHEY, CDR2 SVGAGI. The CDR3 is 13 residues long. The CDR3 protein is CASIPGGTYEQYF. The CDR3 DNA reads as TGTGCCAGCATTCCAGGAGGGACCTACGAGCAGTACTTC.

The chain recombines TRBV7-2 with TRBJ2-1; 12 bases match TRBD2. With 4 bases clipped from V and 8 bases from J, the junction kept 12 bases outside the gene matches. Germline lookup yields CDR1 SGHTA and CDR2 FQGNSA. The CDR3 covers 17 residues. The CDR3: CASSSWTSGVEGDEQFF. The CDR3 DNA follows: TGTGCCAGCAGCTCTTGGACTAGCGGGGTAGAAGGGGATGAGCAGTTCTTC.

The V call is TRBV7-9, the J call TRBJ1-1; 7 positions match TRBD1. This CDR3 spans 14 amino acids. V dropped 6 bases and J dropped 6; count of bases not matched to a gene: 10. Germline loops: CDR1 SEHNR, CDR2 FQNEAQ (reference sequence). CDR3: CASRAGTVVAEAFF. The CDR3 region has the DNA TGTGCCAGCAGGGCCGGGACAGTTGTCGCTGAAGCTTTCTTT. Full variable domain (remainder filled in from reference TRBV7-9 and TRBJ1-1): DTGVSQNPRHKITKRGQNVTFRCDPISEHNRLYWYRQTLGQGPEFLTYFQNEAQLEKSRLLSDRFSAERPKGSFSTLEIQRTEQGDSAMYLCASRAGTVVAEAFFGQGTRLTVV.

This rearrangement joins TRBV7-2 to TRBJ1-3, with 8 nucleotides matching TRBD1. This CDR3 region has 17 residues. Germline assignment: CDR1 SGHTA and CDR2 FQGNSA. Unmatched junction bases numbered 9, after V lost 5 bases and J lost 0 bases. CDR3 sequence (DNA): TGTGCCAGCAGCCCCTCTCCTGACAGGGGCTCTGGAAACACCATATATTTT. Protein product: CASSPSPDRGSGNTIYF. Together with reference TRBV7-2 and TRBJ1-3, the CDR3 gives the full variable domain: GAGVSQSPSNKVTEKGKDVELRCDPISGHTALYWYRQSLGQGLEFLIYFQGNSAPDKSGLPSDRFSAERTGGSVSTLTIQRTQQEDSAVYLCASSPSPDRGSGNTIYFGEGSWLTVV.

The CDR3 nucleotides read TGTGCCAGCAGCTTAAGGGGCCGGGGCAGGGGAGCTTTCTTT. Its protein product is CASSLRGRGRGAFF. The chain links TRBV7-2 to TRBJ1-1; D is perhaps TRBD1 (6 bases). V lost 2 bases, J lost 10 bases, and 17 bases lay in between. The V gene's germline CDR1 is SGHTA and CDR2 FQGNSA. This CDR3 has 14 residues.

J is TRBJ2-2 and V is TRBV25-1, with TRBD2 identical over 7 bases. Germline values: CDR1 MGHDK, CDR2 SYGVNS. Unmatched junction bases numbered 15, after V lost 2 bases and J lost 6 bases. This CDR3 spans 18 amino acids. CDR3 region: CASSEGSAGVGVAGELFF. CDR3 sequence (DNA): TGTGCCAGCAGTGAAGGCAGCGCGGGGGTAGGGGTCGCCGGGGAGCTGTTTTTT.

The rearrangement links TRBV5-5 to TRBJ2-3; possibly TRBD2 for D (6 bases). Looked up from germline, CDR1 is SGHKS and CDR2 is YYEKEE (reference sequence). The CDR3 has 14 amino acids. Trimming removed 2 bases from V and 4 bases from J, with 11 bases in between. The CDR3 DNA is TGTGCCAGCAGCTTTTTGGCTAGCGCAGATACGCAGTATTTT. Residues: CASSFLASADTQYF.

V usage is TRBV6-2 or TRBV6-3 and J usage is TRBJ1-1; the D is unclear. Germline CDR1 is MNHEY and CDR2 is SVGEGT. V lost 2 bases and J lost 6, with 16 bases in between. This CDR3 is 15 amino acids long. This CDR3 reads CASSYERAGLPEAFF. CDR3 nucleotides: TGTGCCAGCAGTTACGAAAGAGCAGGACTCCCTGAAGCTTTCTTT.

The chain is built from TRBV4-2 and TRBJ1-4; 8 bases match TRBD1. The CDR3 consists of 15 residues. V dropped 3 bases and J dropped 7; count of bases not matched to a gene: 7. From germline, CDR1 is LGHNA and CDR2 YNFKEQ. CDR3 nucleotides: TGTGCCAGCAGCCAGAGCGACAGGGGAGGTGAAAAACTGTTTTTT. Translating it yields CASSQSDRGGEKLFF.